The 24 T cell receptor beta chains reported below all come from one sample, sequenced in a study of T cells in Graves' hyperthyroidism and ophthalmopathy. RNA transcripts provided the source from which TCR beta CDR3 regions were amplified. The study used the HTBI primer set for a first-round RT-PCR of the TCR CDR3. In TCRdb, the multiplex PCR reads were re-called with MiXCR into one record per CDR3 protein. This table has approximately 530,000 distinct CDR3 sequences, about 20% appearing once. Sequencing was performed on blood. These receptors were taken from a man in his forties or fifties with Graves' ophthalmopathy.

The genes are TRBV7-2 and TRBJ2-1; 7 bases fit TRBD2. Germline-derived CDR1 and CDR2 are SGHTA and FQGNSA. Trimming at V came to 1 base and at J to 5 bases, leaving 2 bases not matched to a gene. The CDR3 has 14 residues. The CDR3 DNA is TGTGCCAGCAGCTTAGGGCGGGGGAACAATGAGCAGTTCTTC. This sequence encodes CASSLGRGNNEQFF.

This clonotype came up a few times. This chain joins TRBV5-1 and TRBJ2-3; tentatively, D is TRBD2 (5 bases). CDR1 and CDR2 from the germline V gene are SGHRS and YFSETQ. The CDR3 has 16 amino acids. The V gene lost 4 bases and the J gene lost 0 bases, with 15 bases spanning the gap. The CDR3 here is CASSPDGRTSTDTQYF. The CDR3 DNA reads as TGCGCCAGCAGCCCGGATGGGCGGACTAGCACAGATACGCAGTATTTT. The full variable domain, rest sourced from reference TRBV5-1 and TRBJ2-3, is KAGVTQTPRYLIKTRGQQVTLSCSPISGHRSVSWYQQTPGQGLQFLFEYFSETQRNKGNFPGRFSGRQFSNSRSEMNVSTLELGDSALYLCASSPDGRTSTDTQYFGPGTRLTVL.

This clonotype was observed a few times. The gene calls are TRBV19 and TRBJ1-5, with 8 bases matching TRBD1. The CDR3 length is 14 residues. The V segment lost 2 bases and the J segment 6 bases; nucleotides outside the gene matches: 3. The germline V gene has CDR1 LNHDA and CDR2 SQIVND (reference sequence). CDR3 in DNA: TGTGCCAGTAGTATACAGGGGGCCGGTCAGCCCCAGCATTTT. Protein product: CASSIQGAGQPQHF.

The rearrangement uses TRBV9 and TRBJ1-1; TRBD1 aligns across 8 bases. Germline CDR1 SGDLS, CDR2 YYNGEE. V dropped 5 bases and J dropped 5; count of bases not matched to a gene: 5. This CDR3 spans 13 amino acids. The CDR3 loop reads CASSADRVTEAFF. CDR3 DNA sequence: TGTGCCAGCAGTGCGGACAGGGTAACTGAAGCTTTCTTT.

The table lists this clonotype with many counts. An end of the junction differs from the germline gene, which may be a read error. CDR3 nucleotides: TGTGCCAGCAGCTCCCTCCAGGCAGGCCGAGAGGCCCAGTACTTC. This translates into CASSSLQAGREAQYF. The chain has TRBV2 and TRBJ2-5; no clear D gene. This CDR3 has 15 residues. Germline CDR1 reads SNHLY; CDR2 reads FYNNEI.

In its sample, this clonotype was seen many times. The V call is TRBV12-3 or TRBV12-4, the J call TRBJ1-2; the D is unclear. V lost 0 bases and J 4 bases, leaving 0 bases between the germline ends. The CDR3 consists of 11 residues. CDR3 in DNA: TGTGCCAGCAGTTTAGCCTATGGCTACACCTTC. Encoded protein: CASSLAYGYTF.

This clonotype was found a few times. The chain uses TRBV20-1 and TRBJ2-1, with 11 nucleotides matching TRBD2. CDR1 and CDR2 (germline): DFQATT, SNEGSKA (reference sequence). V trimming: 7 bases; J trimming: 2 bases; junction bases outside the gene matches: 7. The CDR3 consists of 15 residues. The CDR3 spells CSGASGRRAYNEQFF. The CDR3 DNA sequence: TGCAGTGGGGCTAGCGGGAGGCGAGCCTACAATGAGCAGTTCTTC.

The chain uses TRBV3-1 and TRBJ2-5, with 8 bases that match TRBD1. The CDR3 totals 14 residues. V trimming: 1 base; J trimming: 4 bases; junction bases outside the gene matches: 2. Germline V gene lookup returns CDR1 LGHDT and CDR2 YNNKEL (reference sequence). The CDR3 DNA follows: TGTGCCAGCAGCCAAGGGACAGGGTCAGAGACCCAGTACTTC. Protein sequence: CASSQGTGSETQYF.

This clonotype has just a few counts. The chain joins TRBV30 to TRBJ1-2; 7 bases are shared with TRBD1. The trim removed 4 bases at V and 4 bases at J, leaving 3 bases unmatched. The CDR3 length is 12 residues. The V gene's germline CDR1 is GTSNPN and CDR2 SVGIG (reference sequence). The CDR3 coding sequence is TGTGCCTGGATCGGGACAGCCTATGGCTACACCTTC. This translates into CAWIGTAYGYTF.

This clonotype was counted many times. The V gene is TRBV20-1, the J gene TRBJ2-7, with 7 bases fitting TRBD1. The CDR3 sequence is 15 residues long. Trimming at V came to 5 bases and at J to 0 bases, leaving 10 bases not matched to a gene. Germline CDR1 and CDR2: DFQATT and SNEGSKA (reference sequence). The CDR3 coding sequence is TGCAGTGCTGATCCTACAGGGGATCCCTCCTACGAGCAGTACTTC. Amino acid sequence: CSADPTGDPSYEQYF.

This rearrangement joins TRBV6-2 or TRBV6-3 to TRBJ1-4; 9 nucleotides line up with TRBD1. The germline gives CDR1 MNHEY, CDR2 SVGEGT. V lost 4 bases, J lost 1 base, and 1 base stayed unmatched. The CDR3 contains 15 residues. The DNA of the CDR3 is TGTGCCAGCAGTTGGACAGGGGAAACTAATGAAAAACTGTTTTTT. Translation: CASSWTGETNEKLFF.

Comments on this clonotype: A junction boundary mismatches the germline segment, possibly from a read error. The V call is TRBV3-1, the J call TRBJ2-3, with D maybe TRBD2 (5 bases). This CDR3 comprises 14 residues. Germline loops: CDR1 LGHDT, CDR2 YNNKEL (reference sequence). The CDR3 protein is CASSPPSTTDTQYF. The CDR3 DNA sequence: TGCGCCAGCAGCCCTCCTAGCACCACAGATACGCAGTATTTT.

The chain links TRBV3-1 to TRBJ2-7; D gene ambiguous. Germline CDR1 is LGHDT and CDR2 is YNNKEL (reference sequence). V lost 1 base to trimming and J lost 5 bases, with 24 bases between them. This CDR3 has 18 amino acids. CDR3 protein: CASSQVFTWLRSSHEQYF. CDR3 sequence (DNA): TGTGCCAGCAGCCAAGTCTTCACCTGGCTCCGATCCAGCCACGAGCAGTACTTC.

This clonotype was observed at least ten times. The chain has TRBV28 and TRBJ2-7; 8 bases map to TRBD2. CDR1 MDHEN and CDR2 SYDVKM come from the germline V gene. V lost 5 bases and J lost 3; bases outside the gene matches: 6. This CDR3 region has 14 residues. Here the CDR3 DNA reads TGTGCCAGCAGTCAAAGCGGGAGTCTCTACGAGCAGTACTTC. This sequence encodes CASSQSGSLYEQYF.

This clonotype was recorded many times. CDR3 DNA sequence: TGTGCCAGCTCACTCGGACGGGGGGATGAGCAGTTCTTC. Translating gives CASSLGRGDEQFF. The V and J genes are TRBV18 and TRBJ2-1, with 7 nucleotides matching TRBD2. This CDR3 contains 13 residues. The J segment lost 8 bases and the V segment lost 4 bases, leaving 5 bases of the junction unmatched. CDR1 and CDR2 from the germline V gene are KGHSH and LQKENI.

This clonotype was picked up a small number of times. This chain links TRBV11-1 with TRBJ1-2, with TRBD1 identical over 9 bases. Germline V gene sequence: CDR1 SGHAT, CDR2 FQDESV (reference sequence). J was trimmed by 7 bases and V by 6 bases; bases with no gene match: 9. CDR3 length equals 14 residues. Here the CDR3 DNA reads TGTGCCAGCAGAACACGGACAGGGGCGAGTGGCTACACCTTC. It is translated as CASRTRTGASGYTF.

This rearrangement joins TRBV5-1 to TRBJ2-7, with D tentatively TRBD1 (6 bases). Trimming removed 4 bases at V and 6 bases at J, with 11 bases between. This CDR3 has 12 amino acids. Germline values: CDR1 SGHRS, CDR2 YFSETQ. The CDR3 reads CASSNTGSEQYF. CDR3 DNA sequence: TGCGCCAGCAGCAATACAGGGAGCGAGCAGTACTTC.

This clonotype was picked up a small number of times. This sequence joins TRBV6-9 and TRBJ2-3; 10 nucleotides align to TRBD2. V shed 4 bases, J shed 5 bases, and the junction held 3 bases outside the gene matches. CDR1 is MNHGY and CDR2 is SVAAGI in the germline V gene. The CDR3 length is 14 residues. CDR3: CASSSGTSEDTQYF. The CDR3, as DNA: TGTGCCAGCAGTTCCGGGACTAGCGAAGATACGCAGTATTTT.

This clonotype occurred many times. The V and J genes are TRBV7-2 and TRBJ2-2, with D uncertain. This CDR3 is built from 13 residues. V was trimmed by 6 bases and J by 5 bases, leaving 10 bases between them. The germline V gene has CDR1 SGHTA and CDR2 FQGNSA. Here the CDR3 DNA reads TGTGCCAGCAGTTTAAGGATGACCGGGGAGCTGTTTTTT. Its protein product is CASSLRMTGELFF. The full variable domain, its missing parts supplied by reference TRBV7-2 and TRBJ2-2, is GAGVSQSPSNKVTEKGKDVELRCDPISGHTALYWYRQSLGQGLEFLIYFQGNSAPDKSGLPSDRFSAERTGGSVSTLTIQRTQQEDSAVYLCASSLRMTGELFFGEGSRLTVL.

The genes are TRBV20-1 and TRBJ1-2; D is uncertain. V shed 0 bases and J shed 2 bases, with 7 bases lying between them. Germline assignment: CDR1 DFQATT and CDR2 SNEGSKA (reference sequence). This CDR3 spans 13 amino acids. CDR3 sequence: CSARETTNYGYTF. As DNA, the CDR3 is TGCAGTGCTAGAGAAACAACAAACTATGGCTACACCTTC.

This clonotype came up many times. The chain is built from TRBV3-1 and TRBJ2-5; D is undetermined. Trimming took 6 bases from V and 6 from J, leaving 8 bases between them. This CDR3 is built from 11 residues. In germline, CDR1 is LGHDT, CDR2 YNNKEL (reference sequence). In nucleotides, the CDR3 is TGTGCCAGCAGTTCTCCCCAGACCCAGTACTTC. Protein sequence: CASSSPQTQYF.

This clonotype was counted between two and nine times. The CDR3 reads CASSHRREEGYTF. CDR3 nucleotides: TGTGCCAGCAGCCACCGACGGGAGGAAGGCTACACCTTC. This rearrangement joins TRBV7-2 to TRBJ1-2; D call uncertain. The CDR3 has 13 amino acids. Germline CDR1 SGHTA, CDR2 FQGNSA. The V and J ends lost 5 bases and 8 bases respectively, with 15 bases between them.

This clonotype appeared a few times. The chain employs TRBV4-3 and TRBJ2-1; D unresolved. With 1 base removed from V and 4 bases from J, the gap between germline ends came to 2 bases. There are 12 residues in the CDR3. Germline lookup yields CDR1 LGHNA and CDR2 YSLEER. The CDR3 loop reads CASSQAYNEQFF. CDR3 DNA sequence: TGCGCCAGCAGCCAAGCGTACAATGAGCAGTTCTTC.

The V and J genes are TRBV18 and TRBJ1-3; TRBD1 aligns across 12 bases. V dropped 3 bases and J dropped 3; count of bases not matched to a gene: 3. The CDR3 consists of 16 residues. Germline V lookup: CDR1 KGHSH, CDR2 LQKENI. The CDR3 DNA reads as TGTGCCAGCTCACCGGGACAGGGGGCTGGTGGAAACACCATATATTTT. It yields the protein CASSPGQGAGGNTIYF.